This TCR beta chain was documented in a study of control samples from healthy donors and cancer patients. Data came from immunoSEQ multiplex PCR; TCRdb stores just in-frame clones and leaves some out. Among 140,000 or so clones listed, 75% to 95% were seen once. Germline V gene data show CDR1 as SGHVS and CDR2 as FQNEAQ. Trimming took 1 base from V and 1 from J, leaving 10 bases between them. CDR3 length: 15 residues. Sequencing was done on a sample of blood. V is TRBV7-8 and J is TRBJ1-1, with D tentatively TRBD1 (5 bases). The sequence came from a man aged 25 to 40 in good health. CDR3: CASSLEQVSNTEAFF. Written as DNA, the CDR3 is TGTGCCAGCAGCTTAGAACAGGTGTCGAACACTGAAGCTTTCTTT.